A selection of T cell receptor beta chains follows, all from one sample in a study of blood T cell repertoires in COVID-19. Profiling relied on immunoSEQ multiplex PCR, and the TCRdb table lists in-frame clones only, not all of them. The sample has some 60,000 clones, approximately 80% seen once. The specimen was peripheral blood. The receptor source for this set is a man in his sixties with acute or convalescent COVID-19. The CDR3 runs from the conserved cysteine through the conserved F or W. Each record gives: clone size, V gene, J gene, D gene, CDR3 protein, CDR3 DNA. A D gene is named only where the DNA matches it firmly. Rows may omit the clone size; those that give it use once, few, many or a size class.

-	TRBV4-1	TRBJ1-4	TRBD1	CASSQASGTGGEKLFF	TGCGCCAGCAGCCAAGCCTCCGGGACAGGGGGTGAAAAACTGTTTTTT
-	TRBV5-8	TRBJ1-4	-	CASSLADAGYNEKLFF	TGTGCCAGCAGCTTGGCCGATGCAGGTTATAATGAAAAACTGTTTTTT
-	TRBV7-2	TRBJ2-5	-	CASSLRRQTQETQYF	TGTGCCAGCAGCTTACGACGTCAGACACAAGAGACCCAGTACTTC
-	TRBV7-8	TRBJ1-1	-	CASSPREFARVAEAFF	TGTGCCAGCAGCCCGAGGGAGTTCGCGCGGGTAGCTGAAGCTTTCTTT
-	TRBV12-5	TRBJ2-7	-	CASGLVGSYEQYF	TGTGCTAGTGGTTTGGTCGGGTCCTACGAGCAGTACTTC
few	TRBV19	TRBJ1-3	-	CASSMIGTYSGNTIYF	TGTGCCAGTAGTATGATTGGGACTTATTCTGGAAACACCATATATTTT
-	TRBV11-1	TRBJ1-1	-	CASQAGNTEAFF	TGTGCCAGCCAGGCAGGGAACACTGAAGCTTTCTTT
-	TRBV29-1	TRBJ2-6	-	CSAEGAGANVLTF	TGCAGCGCCGAGGGGGCTGGGGCCAACGTCCTGACTTTC
-	TRBV6-2/TRBV6-3	TRBJ2-1	-	CASSYGLFYNEQFF	TGTGCCAGCAGTTACGGACTTTTTTACAATGAGCAGTTCTTC
-	TRBV21-1	TRBJ1-4	-	CASSLRTGVLYNEKLFF	TGTGCCAGCAGCCTACGGACAGGGGTCTTATATAATGAAAAACTGTTTTTT
-	TRBV19	TRBJ1-1	TRBD1	CASSTRGQLNTEAFF	TGTGCCAGTAGTACCCGGGGACAGCTGAACACTGAAGCTTTCTTT
-	TRBV7-2	TRBJ1-1	TRBD1	CASSRDSNTEAFF	TGTGCCAGCAGCCGGGACAGTAACACTGAAGCTTTCTTT
-	TRBV7-2	TRBJ1-2	TRBD1	CASSTGTGAGYGYTF	TGTGCCAGCAGCACAGGGACAGGCGCTGGGTATGGCTACACCTTC
-	TRBV6-4	TRBJ1-1	TRBD1	CASSVGRGIAFF	TGTGCCAGCAGTGTCGGCAGGGGGATTGCTTTCTTT
-	TRBV6-5	TRBJ1-1	-	CASSNRAPRDTEAFF	TGTGCCAGCAGTAACAGGGCTCCGCGGGACACTGAAGCTTTCTTT
-	TRBV30	TRBJ2-3	-	CAWTYYTDTQYF	TGTGCCTGGACTTATTACACAGATACGCAGTATTTT
-	TRBV11-1	TRBJ2-7	-	CASSPAGGSREQYF	TGTGCCAGCAGCCCGGCAGGGGGGTCTAGGGAGCAGTACTTC
-	TRBV6-5	TRBJ1-5	TRBD1	CASWGRTGGTQPQHF	TGTGCCAGCTGGGGCAGGACAGGGGGCACACAGCCCCAGCATTTT
once	TRBV7-3	TRBJ2-2	-	CASSLGQNTGELFF	TGTGCCAGCAGCTTAGGGCAGAACACCGGGGAGCTGTTTTTT
-	TRBV7-6	TRBJ2-3	-	CASSHRTGRQYF	TGTGCCAGCAGCCATAGAACGGGGAGGCAGTATTTT
-	TRBV25-1	TRBJ2-7	TRBD2	CASSPLAGYEQYF	TGTGCCAGCAGTCCATTAGCGGGGTACGAGCAGTACTTC
-	TRBV5-1	TRBJ2-5	TRBD2	CASSLLSGTKFETQYF	TGCGCCAGCAGCTTACTGTCCGGGACTAAGTTTGAGACCCAGTACTTC
-	TRBV5-1	TRBJ1-2	TRBD1	CASSPVGTADNYGYTF	TGCGCCAGCAGCCCGGTGGGGACAGCCGATAACTATGGCTACACCTTC
-	TRBV5-1	TRBJ2-1	TRBD2	CASSFLAGGPSYNEQFF	TGCGCCAGCAGCTTTCTAGCGGGGGGTCCCTCCTACAATGAGCAGTTCTTC
once	TRBV19	TRBJ1-6	TRBD1	CASRTGGGNNSPLHF	TGTGCCAGCCGAACAGGGGGCGGAAATAATTCACCCCTCCACTTT
-	TRBV28	TRBJ1-3	-	CASSLRLSGNTIYF	TGTGCCAGCAGTTTGCGTCTCTCTGGAAACACCATATATTTT
-	TRBV7-6	TRBJ2-1	TRBD1	CASSNRGRSYNEQFF	TGTGCCAGCAGTAACAGGGGCCGCTCCTACAATGAGCAGTTCTTC
-	TRBV11-2	TRBJ2-3	TRBD2	CASSLVTGGRADTQYF	TGTGCCAGCAGCTTAGTTACGGGGGGGCGGGCAGATACGCAGTATTTT
once	TRBV9	TRBJ2-7	TRBD2	CASSASGTSGSYEQYF	TGTGCCAGCAGCGCCTCCGGGACTAGCGGCTCCTACGAGCAGTACTTC
-	TRBV4-1	TRBJ2-6	TRBD1	CASSQIRPGTGTGANVLTF	TGCGCCAGCAGCCAAATACGTCCCGGGACAGGGACTGGGGCCAACGTCCTGACTTTC
-	TRBV7-7	TRBJ2-1	TRBD1	CASSQGAYNEQFF	TGTGCTAGCAGCCAGGGGGCGTACAATGAGCAGTTCTTC
-	TRBV27	TRBJ1-4	-	CASSYSLHRVGEKLFF	TGTGCCAGCAGTTACTCCCTTCACAGGGTAGGGGAAAAACTGTTTTTT
-	TRBV3-1/TRBV3-2	TRBJ2-3	TRBD2	CASSRTSGGDTQYF	TGTGCCAGCAGCCGGACTAGCGGGGGAGATACGCAGTATTTT
-	TRBV19	TRBJ2-7	-	CASRDKRQEQYF	TGTGCCAGTAGGGACAAAAGGCAGGAGCAGTACTTC
-	TRBV18	TRBJ1-2	TRBD1	CASSPTGGDYGYTF	TGTGCCAGCTCACCTACAGGGGGCGACTATGGCTACACCTTC
-	TRBV7-8	TRBJ1-5	-	CASSPSDRGSNQPQHF	TGTGCCAGCAGCCCATCGGACAGAGGGAGCAATCAGCCCCAGCATTTT
-	TRBV27	TRBJ2-5	TRBD2	CASSSLGGGRETQYF	TGTGCCAGCAGTTCCCTCGGGGGAGGGCGAGAGACCCAGTACTTC
-	TRBV6-5	TRBJ1-1	-	CASRRGGYTEAFF	TGTGCCAGCAGGCGGGGCGGCTACACTGAAGCTTTCTTT
-	TRBV5-1	TRBJ2-6	TRBD1	CASSGDSSGANVLTF	TGCGCCAGCAGCGGGGACAGCTCTGGGGCCAACGTCCTGACTTTC
once	TRBV7-3	TRBJ2-2	TRBD1	CASSLTGYNGELFF	TGTGCCAGCAGCTTGACAGGGTATAACGGGGAGCTGTTTTTT
-	TRBV6-1	TRBJ1-1	-	CASSEARGAGTEAFF	TGTGCCAGCAGTGAAGCGCGGGGGGCGGGCACTGAAGCTTTCTTT
-	TRBV5-1	TRBJ2-2	-	CASSRDGGNTGELFF	TGCGCCAGCTCCCGGGACGGGGGGAACACCGGGGAGCTGTTTTTT
once	TRBV7-3	TRBJ2-7	TRBD2	CASSLGPGRASNEQYF	TGTGCCAGCAGCTTAGGCCCAGGGAGGGCTTCCAACGAGCAGTACTTC
-	TRBV9	TRBJ2-3	-	CASSARGGDPESDTQYF	TGTGCCAGCAGCGCGAGGGGGGGGGACCCCGAATCGGATACGCAGTATTTT